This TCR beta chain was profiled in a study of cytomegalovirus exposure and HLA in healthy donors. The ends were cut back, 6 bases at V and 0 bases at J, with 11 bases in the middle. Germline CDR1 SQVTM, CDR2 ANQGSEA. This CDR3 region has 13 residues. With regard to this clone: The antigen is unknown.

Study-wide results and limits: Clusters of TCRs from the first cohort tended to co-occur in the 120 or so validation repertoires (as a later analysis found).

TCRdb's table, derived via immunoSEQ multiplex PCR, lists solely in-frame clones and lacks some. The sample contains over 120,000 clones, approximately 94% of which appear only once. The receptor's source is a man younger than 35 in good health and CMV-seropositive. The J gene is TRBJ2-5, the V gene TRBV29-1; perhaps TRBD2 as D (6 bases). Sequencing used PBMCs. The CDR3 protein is CSVPGLDQETQYF. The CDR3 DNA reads TGCAGCGTCCCGGGACTCGACCAAGAGACCCAGTACTTC.